A single sample gave rise to the 14 T cell receptor beta chains below, sequenced in a study of cytomegalovirus exposure and HLA in healthy donors. The study ran its PCR with 60 Vbeta and 13 Jbeta primers. Clones were sequenced by immunoSEQ multiplex PCR, and TCRdb holds only the in-frame ones, with some missing. Of 90,000 to 150,000 clones in the sample, roughly 63% were seen once. Material for sequencing was PBMCs. These receptors originate from a man aged 35 to 55 in good health and CMV-seropositive.

The chain employs TRBV7-2 and TRBJ1-1; tentatively, D is TRBD1 (6 bases). V was shortened by 2 bases and J by 1 base, with 11 bases between the two germline ends. Germline V gives CDR1 SGHTA, CDR2 FQGNSA. This CDR3 comprises 15 residues. For the CDR3, the DNA is TGTGCCAGCAGCTTAAACCCAGGGGCGAACACTGAAGCTTTCTTT. Translating gives CASSLNPGANTEAFF.

This clone turned up a few times. V gene TRBV27 combines with J gene TRBJ2-7, with D possibly being TRBD2 (5 bases). The germline V gene has CDR1 MNHEY and CDR2 SMNVEV (reference sequence). Between the trimmed V and J ends, which lost 0 bases and 6 bases, there was a span of 12 bases. This CDR3 is built from 14 residues. CDR3: CASSLSDGEAEQYF. The CDR3 coding sequence is TGTGCCAGCAGTTTATCGGACGGGGAAGCCGAGCAGTACTTC.

The chain employs TRBV11-3 and TRBJ1-3; D is uncertain. This CDR3 region has 18 residues. Germline CDR1 is SGHNT and CDR2 is YENEEA. The germline V and J ends were trimmed by 4 bases and 1 base, with 20 bases remaining between them. CDR3 nucleotide sequence: TGTGCCAGCAGCTGGACGGAGAGTGGGAGCCATTCTGGAAACACCATATATTTT. Protein: CASSWTESGSHSGNTIYF.

This clone appeared once. The chain combines TRBV4-1 with TRBJ2-5, with D hard to call. From germline, CDR1 is MGHRA and CDR2 YSYEKL. The V gene lost 4 bases and the J gene lost 2 bases, with 11 bases spanning the gap. The CDR3 loop spans 14 amino acids. CDR3 amino acids: CASSPGLSQETQYF. CDR3 sequence (DNA): TGCGCCAGCAGCCCGGGTTTATCGCAAGAGACCCAGTACTTC.

This sequence joins TRBV5-1 and TRBJ1-1, with D tentatively TRBD1 (5 bases). Germline lookup yields CDR1 SGHRS and CDR2 YFSETQ. The CDR3 is made up of 13 amino acids. Trimming stripped 0 bases from V and 6 bases from J, with 9 bases between. CDR3 coding DNA: TGCGCCAGCAGCTTGGGGGGGGTAGCTGAAGCTTTCTTT. This translates into CASSLGGVAEAFF. The full variable domain, its missing parts supplied by reference TRBV5-1 and TRBJ1-1, is KAGVTQTPRYLIKTRGQQVTLSCSPISGHRSVSWYQQTPGQGLQFLFEYFSETQRNKGNFPGRFSGRQFSNSRSEMNVSTLELGDSALYLCASSLGGVAEAFFGQGTRLTVV.

The genes are TRBV4-3 and TRBJ2-7; weak D call: TRBD2 (6 bases). Deletions cut 0 bases from V and 3 bases from J, with 12 bases between. CDR3 length: 15 residues. The germline V gene encodes CDR1 LGHNA and CDR2 YSLEER. The CDR3 loop reads CASSQDVQGLYEQYF. The CDR3 coding sequence is TGCGCCAGCAGCCAAGATGTCCAGGGACTCTACGAGCAGTACTTC.

The V and J genes are TRBV4-1 and TRBJ2-3; TRBD2 agrees at 12 bases. The J segment lost 0 bases and the V segment lost 4 bases, leaving 5 bases of the junction unmatched. This CDR3 is built from 17 residues. Germline CDR1 and CDR2: MGHRA and YSYEKL. The CDR3 loop reads CASSRRTSGTSTDTQYF. The CDR3 DNA follows: TGCGCCAGCAGCCGACGGACTAGCGGGACAAGCACAGATACGCAGTATTTT.

V and J are TRBV2 and TRBJ1-5, with D tentatively TRBD1 (5 bases). Trimming took 4 bases from V and 0 from J, leaving 7 bases between them. Looked up from germline, CDR1 is SNHLY and CDR2 is FYNNEI. The CDR3 consists of 14 residues. Here the CDR3 reads CASSGTISNQPQHF. In DNA, the CDR3 is TGTGCCAGCAGTGGGACAATTAGCAATCAGCCCCAGCATTTT.

The chain joins TRBV6-1 to TRBJ2-7; 9 nucleotides line up with TRBD1. There are 14 residues in the CDR3. The V gene end was trimmed by 6 bases and the J gene end by 3 bases; junction bases not matched to a gene: 6. CDR1 and CDR2 (germline): MNHNS, SASEGT. CDR3 protein: CASRSGTGLYEQYF. The CDR3 DNA reads TGTGCCAGCAGGTCCGGGACAGGGCTCTACGAGCAGTACTTC.

This rearrangement joins TRBV19 to TRBJ1-2, with D perhaps TRBD1 (5 bases). V lost 8 bases and J lost 4, with 20 bases in between. CDR1 is LNHDA and CDR2 is SQIVND in the germline V gene (reference sequence). This CDR3 is built from 15 residues. Written as DNA, the CDR3 is TGTGCCAGTCATCCTTTTGGGGGGTTGGCCTATGGCTACACCTTC. Protein product: CASHPFGGLAYGYTF. The full variable domain, in which reference TRBV19 and TRBJ1-2 provide the parts outside the CDR3, is DGGITQSPKYLFRKEGQNVTLSCEQNLNHDAMYWYRQDPGQGLRLIYYSQIVNDFQKGDIAEGYSVSREKKESFPLTVTSAQKNPTAFYLCASHPFGGLAYGYTFGSGTRLTVV.

As regards this clone: Relative to the germline gene, one junction end is altered; a read error may explain this. The chain recombines TRBV7-9 with TRBJ1-2; 7 bases align to TRBD1. The CDR3 covers 16 residues. Per the germline V gene, CDR1 is SEHNR and CDR2 is FQNEAQ (reference sequence). The CDR3 loop reads CSSSRGRAQGDYGYTF. DNA of the CDR3: TGTTCCAGCAGCCGAGGAAGGGCCCAGGGGGACTATGGCTACACCTTC.

This sequence joins TRBV7-6 and TRBJ2-7, with D perhaps matching TRBD1 (6 bases). This CDR3 spans 12 amino acids. Deletions cut 5 bases from V and 5 bases from J, with 10 bases between. Per germline, CDR1 SGHVS and CDR2 FNYEAQ. CDR3 residues: CASSPDSHEQYF. In DNA, the CDR3 is TGTGCCAGCAGCCCGGACAGTCACGAGCAGTACTTC.

This chain connects TRBV9 to TRBJ1-1; no clear D. This CDR3 has 17 residues. Germline V gene data show CDR1 as SGDLS and CDR2 as YYNGEE. Trimming took 1 base from V and 6 from J, leaving 22 bases between them. The CDR3 sequence is CASSVNPERGDLPEAFF. DNA for the CDR3: TGTGCCAGCAGCGTAAACCCGGAACGGGGTGATCTACCTGAAGCTTTCTTT.

The sample holds many counts of this clone. This sequence joins TRBV4-2 and TRBJ1-1; 7 bases align to TRBD1. The ends lost 4 bases at V and 0 bases at J; junction bases unmatched: 5. This CDR3 region has 15 residues. Germline V gene sequence: CDR1 LGHNA, CDR2 YNFKEQ. Written as DNA, the CDR3 is TGTGCCAGCAGCCGGTCCGGGACAGTGAACACTGAAGCTTTCTTT. Protein sequence: CASSRSGTVNTEAFF.